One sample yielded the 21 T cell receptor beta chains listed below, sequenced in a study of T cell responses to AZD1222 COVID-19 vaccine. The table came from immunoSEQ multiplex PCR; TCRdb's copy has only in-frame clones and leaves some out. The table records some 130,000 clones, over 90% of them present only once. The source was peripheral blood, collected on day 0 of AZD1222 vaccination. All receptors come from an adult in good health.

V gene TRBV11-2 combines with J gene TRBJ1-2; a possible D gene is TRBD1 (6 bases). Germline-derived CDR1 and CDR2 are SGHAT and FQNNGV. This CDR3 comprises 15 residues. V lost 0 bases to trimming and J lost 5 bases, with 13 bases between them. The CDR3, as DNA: TGTGCCAGCAGCTTAGATCCCGGGGGGGCGTATGGCTACACCTTC. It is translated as CASSLDPGGAYGYTF.

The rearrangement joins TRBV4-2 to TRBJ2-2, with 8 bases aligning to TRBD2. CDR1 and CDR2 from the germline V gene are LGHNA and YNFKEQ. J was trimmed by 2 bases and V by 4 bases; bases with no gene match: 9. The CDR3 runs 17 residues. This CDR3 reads CASSPTGREGNTGELFF. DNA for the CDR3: TGTGCCAGCAGCCCAACCGGACGGGAGGGTAACACCGGGGAGCTGTTTTTT.

This chain's CDR3 is CASSLTNEQFF. The CDR3 DNA reads TGTGCCAGCAGTTTAACCAATGAGCAGTTCTTC. The chain employs TRBV27 and TRBJ2-1; D unclear. Germline V CDR1 and CDR2: MNHEY, SMNVEV (reference sequence). CDR3 length: 11 amino acids. Trimming took off 2 bases at V and 6 bases at J, with 2 bases between the two ends.

In DNA, the CDR3 is TGTGCCAGCAGCCAAGTTGTAGGCCAGGGAGGTGATGAAGCTTTCTTT. Protein sequence: CASSQVVGQGGDEAFF. The J gene is TRBJ1-1, the V gene TRBV3-1 (or the pseudogene TRBV3-2), with D maybe TRBD1 (5 bases). Trimming pared 1 base from V and 7 bases from J, leaving 19 bases between. The CDR3 length is 16 residues. CDR1 and CDR2 (germline): LGHDT, YNNKEL (reference sequence).

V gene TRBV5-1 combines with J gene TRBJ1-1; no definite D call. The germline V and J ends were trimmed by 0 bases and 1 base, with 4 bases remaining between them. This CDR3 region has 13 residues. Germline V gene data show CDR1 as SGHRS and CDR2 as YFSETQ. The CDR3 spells CASSLGANTEAFF. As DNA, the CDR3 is TGCGCCAGCAGCTTGGGCGCGAACACTGAAGCTTTCTTT. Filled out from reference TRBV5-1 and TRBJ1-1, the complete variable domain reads KAGVTQTPRYLIKTRGQQVTLSCSPISGHRSVSWYQQTPGQGLQFLFEYFSETQRNKGNFPGRFSGRQFSNSRSEMNVSTLELGDSALYLCASSLGANTEAFFGQGTRLTVV.

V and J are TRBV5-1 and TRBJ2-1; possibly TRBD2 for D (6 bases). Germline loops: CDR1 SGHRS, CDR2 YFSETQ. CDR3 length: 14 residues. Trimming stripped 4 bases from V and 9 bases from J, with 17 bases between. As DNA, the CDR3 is TGCGCCAGCAGCGAGACTAGTCTCGGCACTGAGCAGTTCTTC. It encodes CASSETSLGTEQFF.

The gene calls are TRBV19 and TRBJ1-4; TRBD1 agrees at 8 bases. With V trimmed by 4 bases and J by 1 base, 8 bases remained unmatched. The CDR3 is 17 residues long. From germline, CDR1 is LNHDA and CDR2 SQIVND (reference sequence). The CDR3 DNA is TGTGCCAGTAGTAGGACAGGGATGAGACTAACTAATGAAAAACTGTTTTTT. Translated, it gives CASSRTGMRLTNEKLFF.

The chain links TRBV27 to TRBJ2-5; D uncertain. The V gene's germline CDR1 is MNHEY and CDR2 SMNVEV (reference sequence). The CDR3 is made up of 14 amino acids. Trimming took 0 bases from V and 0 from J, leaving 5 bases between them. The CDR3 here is CASSLSNNQETQYF. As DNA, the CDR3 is TGTGCCAGCAGTTTATCGAACAACCAAGAGACCCAGTACTTC.

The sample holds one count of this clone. CDR3 sequence (DNA): TGTGCCAGCAGCTTAGCCCGACAGGGCCGAGCTAACTATGGCTACACCTTC. It codes for CASSLARQGRANYGYTF. The chain carries TRBV7-8 and TRBJ1-2; TRBD1 aligns across 7 bases. The ends lost 0 bases at V and 0 bases at J; junction bases unmatched: 7. CDR3 size: 17 residues. Germline V CDR1 and CDR2: SGHVS, FQNEAQ. The full variable domain, in which reference TRBV7-8 and TRBJ1-2 provide the parts outside the CDR3, is GAGVSQSPRYKVAKRGQDVALRCDPISGHVSLFWYQQALGQGPEFLTYFQNEAQLDKSGLPSDRFFAERPEGSVSTLKIQRTQQEDSAVYLCASSLARQGRANYGYTFGSGTRLTVV.

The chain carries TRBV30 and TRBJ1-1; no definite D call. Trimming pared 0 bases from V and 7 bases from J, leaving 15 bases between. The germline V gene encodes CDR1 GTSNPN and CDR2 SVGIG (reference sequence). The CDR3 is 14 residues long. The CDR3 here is CAWSVYGGTYEAFF. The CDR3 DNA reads TGTGCCTGGAGTGTGTACGGCGGAACGTATGAAGCTTTCTTT.

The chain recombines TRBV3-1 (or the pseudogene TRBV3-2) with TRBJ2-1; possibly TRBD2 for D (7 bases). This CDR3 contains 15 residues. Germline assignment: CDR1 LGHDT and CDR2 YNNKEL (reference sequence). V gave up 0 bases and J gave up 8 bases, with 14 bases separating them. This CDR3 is CASSQDSGGGDEQFF. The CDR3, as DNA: TGTGCCAGCAGCCAAGATTCCGGCGGGGGCGATGAGCAGTTCTTC.

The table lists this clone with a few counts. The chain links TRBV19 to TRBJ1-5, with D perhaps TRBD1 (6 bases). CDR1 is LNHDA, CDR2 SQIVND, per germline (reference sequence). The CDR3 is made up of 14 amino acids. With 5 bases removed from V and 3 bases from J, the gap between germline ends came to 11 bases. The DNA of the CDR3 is TGTGCCAGTAGTTTCCGGGACACCAATCAGCCCCAGCATTTT. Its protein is CASSFRDTNQPQHF. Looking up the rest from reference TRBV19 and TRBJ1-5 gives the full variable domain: DGGITQSPKYLFRKEGQNVTLSCEQNLNHDAMYWYRQDPGQGLRLIYYSQIVNDFQKGDIAEGYSVSREKKESFPLTVTSAQKNPTAFYLCASSFRDTNQPQHFGDGTRLSIL.

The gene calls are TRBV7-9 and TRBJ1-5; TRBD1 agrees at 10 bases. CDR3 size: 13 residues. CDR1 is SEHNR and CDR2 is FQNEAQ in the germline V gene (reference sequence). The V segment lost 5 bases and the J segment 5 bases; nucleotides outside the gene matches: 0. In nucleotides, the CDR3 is TGTGCCAGCAGCGGGACAGGGGATCAGCCCCAGCATTTT. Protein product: CASSGTGDQPQHF.

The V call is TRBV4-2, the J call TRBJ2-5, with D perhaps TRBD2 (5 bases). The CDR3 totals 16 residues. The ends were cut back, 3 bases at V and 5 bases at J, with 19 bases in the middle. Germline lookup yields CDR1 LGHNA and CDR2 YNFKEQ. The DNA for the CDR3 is TGTGCCAGCAGCCACGGGGAGAAGGGAGCTGGCGAGACCCAGTACTTC. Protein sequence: CASSHGEKGAGETQYF.

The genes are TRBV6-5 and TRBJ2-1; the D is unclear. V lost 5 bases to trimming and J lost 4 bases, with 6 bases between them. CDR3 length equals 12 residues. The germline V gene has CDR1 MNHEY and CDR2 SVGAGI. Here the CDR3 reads CASSPVYNEQFF. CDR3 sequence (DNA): TGTGCCAGCAGTCCGGTTTACAATGAGCAGTTCTTC.

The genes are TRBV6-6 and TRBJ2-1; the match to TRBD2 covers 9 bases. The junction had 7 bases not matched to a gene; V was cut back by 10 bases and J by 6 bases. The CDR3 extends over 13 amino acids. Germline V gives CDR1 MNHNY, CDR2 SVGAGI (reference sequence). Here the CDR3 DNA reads TGTGCCACACGGACTAGCGTAGCCAATGAGCAGTTCTTC. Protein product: CATRTSVANEQFF.

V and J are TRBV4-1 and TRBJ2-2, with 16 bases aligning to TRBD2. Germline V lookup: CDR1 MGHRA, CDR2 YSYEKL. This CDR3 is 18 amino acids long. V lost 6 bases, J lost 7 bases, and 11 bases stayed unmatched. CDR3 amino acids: CASSRGTSGRADHGELFF. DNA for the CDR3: TGCGCCAGCAGTCGCGGGACTAGCGGGAGGGCCGATCACGGGGAGCTGTTTTTT.

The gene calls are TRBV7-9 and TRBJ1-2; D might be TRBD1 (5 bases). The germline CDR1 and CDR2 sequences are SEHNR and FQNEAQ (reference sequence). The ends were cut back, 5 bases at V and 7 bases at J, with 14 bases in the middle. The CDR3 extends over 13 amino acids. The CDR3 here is CASSASRGGGYTF. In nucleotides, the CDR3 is TGTGCCAGCAGCGCTAGCCGCGGGGGTGGCTACACCTTC.

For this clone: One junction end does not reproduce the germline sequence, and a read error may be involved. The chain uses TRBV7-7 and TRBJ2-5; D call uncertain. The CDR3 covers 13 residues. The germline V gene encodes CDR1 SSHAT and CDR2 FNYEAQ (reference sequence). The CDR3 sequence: CASSLADPETQYF. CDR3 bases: TGTGCTAGCAGCTTAGCCGACCCGGAGACCCAGTACTTC.

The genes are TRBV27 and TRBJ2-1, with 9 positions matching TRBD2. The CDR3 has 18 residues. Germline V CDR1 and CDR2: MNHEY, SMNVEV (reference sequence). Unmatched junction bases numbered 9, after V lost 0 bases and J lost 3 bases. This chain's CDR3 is CASSLSPPLAGFYNEQFF. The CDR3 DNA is TGTGCCAGCAGTTTATCCCCCCCCCTAGCGGGATTCTACAATGAGCAGTTCTTC.

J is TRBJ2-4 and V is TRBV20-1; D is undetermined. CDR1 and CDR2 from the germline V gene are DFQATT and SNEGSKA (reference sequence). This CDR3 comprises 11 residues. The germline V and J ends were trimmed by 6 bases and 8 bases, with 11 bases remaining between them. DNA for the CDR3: TGCAGTGCCCACCATAACTACATTCAGTACTTC. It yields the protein CSAHHNYIQYF.